This T cell receptor beta chain emerged from a study of long-term antiretroviral therapy in people with HIV. The CDR3 spans 15 residues. V trimming: 6 bases; J trimming: 7 bases; junction bases outside the gene matches: 12. CDR1 is SGDLS and CDR2 is YYNGEE in the germline V gene. immunoSEQ v3.0 was run at survey level. Here immunoSEQ multiplex PCR was the method, and the copy in TCRdb shows in-frame clones only, minus some. The profile covers fewer than 35,000 clones, with 60% to 85% appearing a single time and roughly 6.6% taken by the ten largest. This specimen consisted of unsorted PBMCs, obtained 2 years after starting antiretroviral therapy. This chain links TRBV9 with TRBJ2-2, with TRBD1 matching 7 bases. The TCR was taken from a woman between 45 and 60 years old with HIV. CDR3 coding DNA: TGTGCCAGCACCCGACAGGGTACTAGGGGCGGGGAGCTGTTTTTT. Translation gives CASTRQGTRGGELFF.